The rows below give T cell receptor beta chains drawn from one sample of a study of blood T cells in healthy people across ages. TCRdb re-called the 5' RACE reads with MiXCR, one entry per CDR3 protein. The table includes over a million distinct CDR3 sequences, roughly 59% detected once. Sequenced sample: blood. These receptors were taken from a man in his late teens or twenties in good health. CDR3s leave out the opening cysteine and the closing phenylalanine or tryptophan.

V | CDR3
TRBV11-2 | ASSLDTGGYEQY
TRBV11-2 | ASSPNRRETQY
TRBV20-1 | SARATGTTTDTQY
TRBV5-1 | ASSLDPSGAGVSYEQY
TRBV4-1 | ASSQSPGGEQY
TRBV28 | ASSAGLAGEQF
TRBV6-5 | ASSERTGFDEQY
TRBV28 | ASSADRVFYGYT
TRBV18 | ASSPPVGTDTQY
TRBV28 | ASSLQSVKNIQY
TRBV7-9 | ASSSDRLSPYEQY
TRBV4-3 | ASSRESTDTQY
TRBV18 | ASSPRVGTENTGELF
TRBV3-1 | ASSQITGSEQY
TRBV29-1 | SAAGGAGGELF
TRBV2 | ASSDPYGTQY
TRBV27 | ASSWGGGYSPLH
TRBV2 | ARRFSPIAEAF
TRBV29-1 | SVRVGGNYGYT
TRBV25-1 | ASSEYSGVYGYT
TRBV27 | ATMVGQGSYNEQF
TRBV15 | ATASLTSGTDTQY
TRBV21-1 | ASTTGTPSRYGYT
TRBV28 | ASSWTGDTPYGYT
TRBV7-2 | ASSLVGYRVLGSPLH
TRBV27 | APTRSYNEQF
TRBV12-3/TRBV12-4 | ASSLLDRVGAF
TRBV20-1 | SARVPGLAERQQF
TRBV6-5 | ASSYSSRNEQF
TRBV29-1 | SVKTTGPSFGYT
TRBV3-1 | ASSHGVVAPLH
TRBV12-3/TRBV12-4 | ASSPALTGNWETQY
TRBV4-1 | ASSHLGGRYNEQF
TRBV6-4 | ASSDDPFSGANVLT
TRBV20-1 | SASPWTSGAQETQY
TRBV20-1 | SAGSTSGGASETQY
TRBV10-3 | AISESVYREDYGYT
TRBV2 | ASKEGGGDPETQY
TRBV18 | ASSLGQGAAYEQY
TRBV6-2/TRBV6-3 | ASSYEYFGQY
TRBV30 | AWSVWSGTEAF
TRBV2 | ASSEILNTEAF
TRBV4-1 | ASSQVGVTDTQY
TRBV6-2/TRBV6-3 | ASSYKAPGTVSDIQY
TRBV6-2/TRBV6-3 | ASSDRRLELETQY
TRBV2 | ASPGGSSPHEQY
TRBV11-2 | ASSLGAAQY
TRBV29-1 | SGDQGEGTEAF
TRBV29-1 | SVVGRTGELF
TRBV16 | ASSPQTGDFREAF
TRBV7-2 | ASSLGQGFTETQY
TRBV7-2 | ASSSRGAYTGELF
TRBV20-1 | SARKPGSFNEQF
TRBV20-1 | SARGPGGSNQPQH
TRBV20-1 | SAPRGWNNQPQH